The next 13 T cell receptor beta chains were all read from a single sample in a study of blood T cell repertoires in COVID-19. Here immunoSEQ multiplex PCR was the method, and the copy in TCRdb shows in-frame clones only, minus some. The sample has some 300,000 clones; under 90% are singletons. Sequences were obtained from PBMCs or T cells enriched from blood (not recorded which). The receptors originated from a woman aged 50 to 60 who had been exposed to COVID-19.

The chain carries TRBV21-1 and TRBJ2-1; the listed D gene, TRBD1, was not tested against the DNA. TRBV21-1 is termed a pseudogene. This CDR3 spans 16 amino acids. CDR3 in DNA: TGTGCCAGCAGCAAAGTAAGGGGGCCGAACTACAATGAGCAGTTCTTC. Translating it yields CASSKVRGPNYNEQFF.

The rearrangement links TRBV28 to TRBJ2-3, with 8 bases that match TRBD1. Germline values: CDR1 MDHEN, CDR2 SYDVKM. The CDR3 length is 13 residues. With V trimmed by 6 bases and J by 1 base, 0 bases remained unmatched. This chain's CDR3 is CASRTGGTDTQYF. The DNA of the CDR3 is TGTGCCAGCAGGACAGGGGGCACAGATACGCAGTATTTT.

This rearrangement joins TRBV7-2 to TRBJ2-1, with TRBD1 matching 10 bases. The V and J ends lost 4 bases and 2 bases, in that order; junction bases with no gene match: 2. CDR3 length: 15 amino acids. Germline V gives CDR1 SGHTA, CDR2 FQGNSA. The CDR3 bases are TGTGCCAGCAGCTCGGGACAGGGGCCCTACAATGAGCAGTTCTTC. Its translation is CASSSGQGPYNEQFF.

Only one count was recorded for this clone. The chain joins TRBV19 to TRBJ2-7; 9 bases are shared with TRBD1. CDR3 size: 15 residues. Germline V gene lookup returns CDR1 LNHDA and CDR2 SQIVND (reference sequence). J gave up 3 bases and V 0 bases, and 3 bases lay outside the gene matches. The CDR3 loop is CASSIDLGQGYEQYF. The CDR3 nucleotides are TGTGCCAGTAGTATAGACTTGGGACAGGGCTACGAGCAGTACTTC.

Regarding this clone: A read error is possible here, since a much larger clone lies one base away. At the DNA level, this CDR3 is encoded by other sequences in the same sample as well. This chain links TRBV11-3 with TRBJ1-1, with a possible D match to TRBD1 (5 bases). V shed 3 bases and J shed 1 base, with 6 bases lying between them. CDR3 length: 13 amino acids. Looked up from germline, CDR1 is SGHNT and CDR2 is YENEEA. As DNA, the CDR3 is TGTGCCAGCAGCTTGCAGGGGAACACTGAAGCTTTCTTT. This translates into CASSLQGNTEAFF.

V usage is TRBV2 and J usage is TRBJ1-2; 7 nucleotides align to TRBD1. Germline CDR1 reads SNHLY; CDR2 reads FYNNEI. J lost 8 bases, V lost 6 bases, and 12 bases had no gene match. The CDR3 runs 14 residues. The CDR3 region is CASSLRGGSPGYTF. The CDR3 nucleotides are TGTGCCAGCAGCCTGAGAGGGGGCAGCCCGGGCTACACCTTC. Full variable domain (rest looked up from reference TRBV2 and TRBJ1-2): EPEVTQTPSHQVTQMGQEVILRCVPISNHLYFYWYRQILGQKVEFLVSFYNNEISEKSEIFDDQFSVERPDGSNFTLKIRSTKLEDSAMYFCASSLRGGSPGYTFGSGTRLTVV.

This clone was detected only once. This sequence joins TRBV5-4 and TRBJ2-2, with D tentatively TRBD1 (6 bases). Germline CDR1 is SGHNT and CDR2 is YYREEE (reference sequence). V lost 2 bases and J 1 base, leaving 9 bases between the germline ends. The CDR3 loop spans 15 amino acids. The CDR3 coding sequence is TGTGCCAGCAGCTTCCCGACAGGGAACACCGGGGAGCTGTTTTTT. It encodes CASSFPTGNTGELFF. Together with reference TRBV5-4 and TRBJ2-2, the CDR3 gives the full variable domain: ETGVTQSPTHLIKTRGQQVTLRCSSQSGHNTVSWYQQALGQGPQFIFQYYREEENGRGNFPPRFSGLQFPNYSSELNVNALELDDSALYLCASSFPTGNTGELFFGEGSRLTVL.

The rearrangement joins TRBV5-1 to TRBJ2-2, with 7 bases that match TRBD1. The CDR3 has 14 residues. Trimming took 7 bases from V and 5 from J; bases not matched to a gene: 8. Germline-derived CDR1 and CDR2 are SGHRS and YFSETQ. The CDR3 is CASAGTEKTGELFF. DNA for the CDR3: TGCGCCAGCGCCGGGACAGAAAAGACCGGGGAGCTGTTTTTT.

The V gene is TRBV7-8, the J gene TRBJ2-1; D is perhaps TRBD1 (6 bases). Between the trimmed V and J ends, which lost 4 bases and 8 bases, there was a span of 18 bases. The CDR3 runs 15 residues. Germline CDR1 reads SGHVS; CDR2 reads FQNEAQ. CDR3 amino acids: CASSSTGKGVHEQFF. CDR3 DNA: TGTGCCAGCAGCTCGACAGGAAAAGGGGTGCATGAGCAGTTCTTC.

This clone was counted a single time. V and J are TRBV18 and TRBJ2-7; possible D gene TRBD1, 6 bases. The CDR3 has 14 residues. The germline V and J ends were trimmed by 3 bases and 2 bases, with 11 bases remaining between them. Germline CDR1 is KGHSH and CDR2 is LQKENI. The CDR3 sequence is CASSPPDRAYEQYF. The CDR3 nucleotides read TGTGCCAGCTCACCTCCGGACAGAGCCTACGAGCAGTACTTC.

The chain links TRBV2 to TRBJ2-5, with D uncertain. The V gene lost 3 bases and the J gene lost 5 bases, with 10 bases spanning the gap. CDR1 and CDR2 (germline): SNHLY, FYNNEI. This CDR3 region has 13 residues. In nucleotides, the CDR3 is TGTGCCAGCAGTGATCCTCCGGTGGAGACCCAGTACTTC. This gives the protein CASSDPPVETQYF. Using reference TRBV2 and TRBJ2-5 for the parts outside the CDR3, the full variable domain is EPEVTQTPSHQVTQMGQEVILRCVPISNHLYFYWYRQILGQKVEFLVSFYNNEISEKSEIFDDQFSVERPDGSNFTLKIRSTKLEDSAMYFCASSDPPVETQYFGPGTRLLVL.

The chain is built from TRBV19 and TRBJ1-2; a weak D match, TRBD1 (6 bases). Trimming left V 5 bases short and J 8 bases short, with 15 bases between. CDR3 length: 13 residues. Germline V gene sequence: CDR1 LNHDA, CDR2 SQIVND (reference sequence). CDR3 bases: TGTGCCAGTAGTCAAACTGGGGGCAACGGCTACACCTTC. It encodes CASSQTGGNGYTF.

This chain joins TRBV30 and TRBJ1-2; the match to TRBD1 covers 8 bases. After removal of 2 bases from V and 7 bases from J, the junction contained 12 bases not matched to a gene. There are 15 residues in the CDR3. Germline loops: CDR1 GTSNPN, CDR2 SVGIG (reference sequence). The CDR3 sequence: CAWSSPLTGVVGYTF. The CDR3 DNA follows: TGTGCCTGGAGTTCCCCCCTGACAGGGGTAGTTGGCTACACCTTC.